A single sample gave rise to the 22 T cell receptor beta chains below, sequenced in a study of regulatory T cells in long-lasting Graves disease. Building the TCR beta libraries relied on iRepertoire HTBI primers, and CDR3 regions underwent Arm-PCR. Each CDR3 protein gets one entry after TCRdb re-called the multiplex PCR reads with MiXCR. The data show 500,000 or so distinct CDR3 sequences, around 16% seen once. Regarding time point: newly diagnosed GD, antithyroid drugs for less than 3 months. From PBMCs, RNA was extracted and then used to make the TCR library. The sample was also reused in another study, on T cells in Graves' hyperthyroidism and ophthalmopathy.

The material sequenced was peripheral blood mononuclear cells (PBMCs), taken at new diagnosis, from a patient treated with antithyroid drugs. Receptors were obtained from a middle-aged man with Graves disease.

There are many counts of this clonotype. The chain combines TRBV6-1 with TRBJ2-5; no clear D gene. The V and J ends lost 4 bases and 5 bases respectively, with 8 bases between them. CDR1 is MNHNS and CDR2 is SASEGT in the germline V gene. The CDR3 consists of 12 residues. The CDR3 is CASSGNTETQYF. In nucleotides, the CDR3 is TGTGCCAGCAGTGGTAACACCGAGACCCAGTACTTC.

This clonotype was detected many times. V gene TRBV18 combines with J gene TRBJ2-5; possibly TRBD2 for D (5 bases). The CDR3 loop spans 15 amino acids. Germline V gene data show CDR1 as KGHSH and CDR2 as LQKENI. V lost 1 base to trimming and J lost 4 bases, with 13 bases between them. This CDR3 is CASSPLPGSGETQYF. In nucleotides, the CDR3 is TGTGCCAGCTCACCACTTCCGGGGTCGGGAGAGACCCAGTACTTC.

There are a few counts of this clonotype. This chain links TRBV5-1 with TRBJ2-1; TRBD2 matches 14 bases. Trimming took 7 bases from V and 10 from J; bases not matched to a gene: 10. Germline V CDR1 and CDR2: SGHRS, YFSETQ. The CDR3 runs to 15 residues. The CDR3 spells CASLARGLAGEEQFF. CDR3 nucleotide sequence: TGCGCCAGCTTGGCCCGGGGACTAGCGGGAGAGGAGCAGTTCTTC.

This clonotype was counted many times. The chain combines TRBV20-1 with TRBJ2-7; tentatively, D is TRBD2 (6 bases). Per the germline V gene, CDR1 is DFQATT and CDR2 is SNEGSKA (reference sequence). V gave up 0 bases and J gave up 10 bases, with 22 bases separating them. The length of the CDR3 is 15 residues. CDR3 protein: CSARELGRDSTTQYF. The CDR3 nucleotides read TGCAGTGCTAGAGAACTCGGCCGGGACTCCACGACTCAGTACTTC.

This clonotype was observed a single time. Only one base separates this from a far larger clonotype, so it likely reflects a read error. The chain employs TRBV12-3 or TRBV12-4 and TRBJ2-7, with 8 positions matching TRBD2. The CDR3 spans 15 residues. CDR3 in DNA: TGTGCCAGCAGCTTAGCTGGACTAGCCCCCCACGAGCAGTACTTC. Its translation: CASSLAGLAPHEQYF.

The chain uses TRBV5-1 and TRBJ2-1, with 9 bases identical to TRBD2. J gave up 2 bases and V 0 bases, and 6 bases lay outside the gene matches. The CDR3 spans 17 residues. The germline CDR1 and CDR2 sequences are SGHRS and YFSETQ. The CDR3, as DNA: TGCGCCAGCAGCTTGGCCGGGCTAGCGGGAACCTACAATGAGCAGTTCTTC. Translating it yields CASSLAGLAGTYNEQFF.

The rearrangement uses TRBV24-1 and TRBJ2-1; D may be TRBD2 (6 bases). V was pared by 3 bases and J by 3 bases, with 17 bases between. Germline V gene lookup returns CDR1 KGHDR and CDR2 SFDVKD. The CDR3 has 17 amino acids. The CDR3 reads CATSDTKAGVRYNEQFF. Written as DNA, the CDR3 is TGTGCCACCAGTGATACAAAAGCGGGCGTCCGCTACAATGAGCAGTTCTTC.

This clonotype was recorded many times. The chain carries TRBV6-5 and TRBJ2-5; 13 bases agree with TRBD2. CDR1 and CDR2 (germline): MNHEY, SVGAGI. J gave up 3 bases and V 2 bases, and 6 bases lay outside the gene matches. CDR3 size: 17 residues. CDR3 region: CASSYGGLAGSEETQYF. The CDR3 nucleotides read TGTGCCAGCAGTTACGGGGGACTAGCGGGATCAGAAGAGACCCAGTACTTC.

The V gene is TRBV12-5, the J gene TRBJ2-7; D might be TRBD1 or TRBD2, each matching 5 bases. The V end lost 6 bases, the J end lost 6 bases, and 9 bases lay between the germline ends. Germline values: CDR1 LGHNT, CDR2 FRNRAP. The CDR3 is made up of 11 amino acids. The CDR3 loop is CASGSGREQYF. The CDR3 nucleotides read TGTGCTAGTGGATCGGGACGCGAGCAGTACTTC.

V and J are TRBV20-1 and TRBJ2-2, with a weak D call TRBD2 (6 bases). With 3 bases removed from V and 7 bases from J, the gap between germline ends came to 15 bases. CDR3 length: 14 residues. Looked up from germline, CDR1 is DFQATT and CDR2 is SNEGSKA (reference sequence). The CDR3 region has the DNA TGCAGTGCTAGTAAGGCAGGGAGGAGCGGGGAGCTGTTTTTT. It specifies CSASKAGRSGELFF.

The chain employs TRBV7-9 and TRBJ2-1; D ambiguous. The CDR3 has 14 amino acids. V gave up 5 bases and J gave up 5 bases, with 13 bases separating them. The germline V gene has CDR1 SEHNR and CDR2 FQNEAQ (reference sequence). Written as DNA, the CDR3 is TGTGCCAGCAGCGAGGCGGAGCACCACAATGAGCAGTTCTTC. Amino acids: CASSEAEHHNEQFF. The full variable domain, rest sourced from reference TRBV7-9 and TRBJ2-1, is DTGVSQNPRHKITKRGQNVTFRCDPISEHNRLYWYRQTLGQGPEFLTYFQNEAQLEKSRLLSDRFSAERPKGSFSTLEIQRTEQGDSAMYLCASSEAEHHNEQFFGPGTRLTVL.

Worth noting for this clonotype: A single base separates this from a much larger clone, so it may be a read error. CDR3 sequence: CSARDKASGITYNEQYF. In DNA, the CDR3 is TGCAGTGCTAGAGATAAGGCTAGCGGGATTACTTACAATGAGCAGTACTTC. The rearrangement uses TRBV20-1 and TRBJ2-1; 9 nucleotides agree with TRBD2. The closer fit of TRBJ2-7 to the DNA end suggests the J call may be wrong. The germline gives CDR1 DFQATT, CDR2 SNEGSKA (reference sequence). This CDR3 is 17 amino acids long.

This clonotype was recorded a few times. This chain connects TRBV27 to TRBJ2-7, with TRBD2 as a possible D gene (5 bases). CDR3 length equals 14 residues. Germline V gene lookup returns CDR1 MNHEY and CDR2 SMNVEV (reference sequence). V gave up 6 bases and J gave up 3 bases, with 15 bases separating them. CDR3 in DNA: TGTGCCAGCAGCTCCTACCACGGAGGCTACGAGCAGTACTTC. Its translation is CASSSYHGGYEQYF.

This clonotype was picked up many times. The chain's CDR3 is CASSLAVGGGNTEAFF. In DNA, the CDR3 is TGCGCCAGCAGCTTGGCCGTCGGGGGGGGCAACACTGAAGCTTTCTTT. V usage is TRBV5-1 and J usage is TRBJ1-1; TRBD1 is a possible D gene (6 bases). This CDR3 spans 16 amino acids. V was shortened by 0 bases and J by 2 bases, with 14 bases between the two germline ends. Germline values: CDR1 SGHRS, CDR2 YFSETQ.

This clonotype has ten or more counts. The chain carries TRBV3-1 and TRBJ2-1, with 10 bases lining up with TRBD2. Germline V gene lookup returns CDR1 LGHDT and CDR2 YNNKEL (reference sequence). The CDR3 has 15 amino acids. J was trimmed by 4 bases and V by 7 bases; bases with no gene match: 7. For the CDR3, the DNA is TGTGCCAGCACTTTAGCGGGAGGCACTTACAATGAGCAGTTCTTC. Its protein product is CASTLAGGTYNEQFF.

This clonotype was detected many times. The DNA of the CDR3 is TGTGCCAGCCGCAGGGCGGGAGAGACCCAGTACTTC. Its protein is CASRRAGETQYF. The chain has TRBV2 and TRBJ2-5; D tentatively fits TRBD1 or TRBD2 (5 bases each). Germline loops: CDR1 SNHLY, CDR2 FYNNEI. Trimming stripped 8 bases from V and 4 bases from J, with 11 bases between. The CDR3 spans 12 residues.

The chain couples TRBV7-8 to TRBJ2-6; the D is unclear. Germline assignment: CDR1 SGHVS and CDR2 FQNEAQ. This CDR3 is 16 amino acids long. Trimming left V 1 base short and J 0 bases short, with 7 bases between. The CDR3 reads CASSLVKGSGANVLTF. The DNA for the CDR3 is TGTGCCAGCAGCTTAGTAAAAGGCTCTGGGGCCAACGTCCTGACTTTC.

This clonotype was observed at least ten times. The chain links TRBV28 to TRBJ2-3, with D perhaps matching TRBD2 (5 bases). This CDR3 has 12 residues. CDR1 and CDR2 (germline): MDHEN, SYDVKM. V was trimmed by 10 bases and J by 9 bases, leaving 17 bases between them. The CDR3 protein is CATISSTGTQYF. DNA for the CDR3: TGTGCCACCATCAGTTCCACGGGAACGCAGTATTTT.

This chain links TRBV30 with TRBJ2-7; a weak D match, TRBD2 (5 bases). Germline values: CDR1 GTSNPN, CDR2 SVGIG (reference sequence). Between the trimmed V and J ends, which lost 5 bases and 5 bases, there was a span of 13 bases. The CDR3 runs 12 residues. CDR3 DNA: TGTGCCTGGTCGAGGAGGCTTAACGAGCAGTACTTC. It is translated as CAWSRRLNEQYF.

The J gene is TRBJ2-7, the V gene TRBV6-1; 8 bases match TRBD1. The ends lost 3 bases at V and 3 bases at J; junction bases unmatched: 4. The CDR3 spans 14 residues. The germline gives CDR1 MNHNS, CDR2 SASEGT. The CDR3 region has the DNA TGTGCCAGCAGTGAGGACAGGGTTAGCTACGAGCAGTACTTC. Its translation is CASSEDRVSYEQYF.

This clonotype was counted a few times. This CDR3 fails to terminate in the conserved phenylalanine or tryptophan, so it likely reflects a read error. V usage is TRBV6-1 and J usage is TRBJ2-1; D perhaps matches TRBD1 (6 bases). The germline V and J ends were trimmed by 1 base and 8 bases, with 12 bases remaining between them. The CDR3 covers 14 residues. CDR1 is MNHNS, CDR2 SASEGT, per germline. DNA of the CDR3: TGTGCCAGCAGTGAAGATGTCAGGGGATATGAGCAGTTCCTC. It is translated as CASSEDVRGYEQFL.

This clonotype was seen a few times. V usage is TRBV6-4 and J usage is TRBJ2-3, with 9 bases lining up with TRBD2. Germline lookup yields CDR1 MRHNA and CDR2 SNTAGT. Losses at the gene ends were 5 bases for V and 0 bases for J; bases not matched to a gene: 9. CDR3 size: 17 residues. The CDR3 nucleotides are TGTGCCAGCAGTAGTCGAGCTAGCGGGGCTAGCACAGATACGCAGTATTTT. It yields the protein CASSSRASGASTDTQYF.